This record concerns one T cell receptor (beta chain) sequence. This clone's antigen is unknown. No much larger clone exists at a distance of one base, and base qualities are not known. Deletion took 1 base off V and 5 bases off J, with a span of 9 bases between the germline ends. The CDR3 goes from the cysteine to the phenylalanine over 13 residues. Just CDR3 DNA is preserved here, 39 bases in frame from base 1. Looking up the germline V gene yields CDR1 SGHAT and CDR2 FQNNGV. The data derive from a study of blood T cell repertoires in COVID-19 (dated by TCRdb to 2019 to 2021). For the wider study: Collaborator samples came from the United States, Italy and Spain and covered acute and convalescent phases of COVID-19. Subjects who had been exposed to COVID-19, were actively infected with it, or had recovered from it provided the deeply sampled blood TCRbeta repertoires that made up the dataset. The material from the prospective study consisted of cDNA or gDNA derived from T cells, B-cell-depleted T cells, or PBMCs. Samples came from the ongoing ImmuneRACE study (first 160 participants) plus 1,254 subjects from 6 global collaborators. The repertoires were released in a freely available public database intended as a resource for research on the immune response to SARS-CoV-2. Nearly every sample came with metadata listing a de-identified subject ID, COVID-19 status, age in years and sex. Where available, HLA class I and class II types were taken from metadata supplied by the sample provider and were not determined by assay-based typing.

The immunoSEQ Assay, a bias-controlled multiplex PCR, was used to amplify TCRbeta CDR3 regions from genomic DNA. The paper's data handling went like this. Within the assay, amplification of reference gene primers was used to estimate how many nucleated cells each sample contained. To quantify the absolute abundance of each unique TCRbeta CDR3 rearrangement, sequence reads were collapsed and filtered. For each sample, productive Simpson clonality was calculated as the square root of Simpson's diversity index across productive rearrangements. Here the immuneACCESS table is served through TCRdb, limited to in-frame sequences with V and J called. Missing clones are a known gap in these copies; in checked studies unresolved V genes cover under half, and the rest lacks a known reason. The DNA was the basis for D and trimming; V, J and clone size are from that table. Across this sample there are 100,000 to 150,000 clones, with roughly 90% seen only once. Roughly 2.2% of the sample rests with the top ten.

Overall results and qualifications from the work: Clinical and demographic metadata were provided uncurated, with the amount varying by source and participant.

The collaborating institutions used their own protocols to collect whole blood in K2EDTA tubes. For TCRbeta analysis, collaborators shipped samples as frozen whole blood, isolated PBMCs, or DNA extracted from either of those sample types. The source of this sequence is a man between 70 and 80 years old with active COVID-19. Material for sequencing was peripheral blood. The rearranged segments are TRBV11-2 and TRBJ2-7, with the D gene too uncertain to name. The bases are TGTGCCAGCAGCTTAGGCCCCAGGAACGAGCAGTACTTC. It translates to CASSLGPRNEQYF.